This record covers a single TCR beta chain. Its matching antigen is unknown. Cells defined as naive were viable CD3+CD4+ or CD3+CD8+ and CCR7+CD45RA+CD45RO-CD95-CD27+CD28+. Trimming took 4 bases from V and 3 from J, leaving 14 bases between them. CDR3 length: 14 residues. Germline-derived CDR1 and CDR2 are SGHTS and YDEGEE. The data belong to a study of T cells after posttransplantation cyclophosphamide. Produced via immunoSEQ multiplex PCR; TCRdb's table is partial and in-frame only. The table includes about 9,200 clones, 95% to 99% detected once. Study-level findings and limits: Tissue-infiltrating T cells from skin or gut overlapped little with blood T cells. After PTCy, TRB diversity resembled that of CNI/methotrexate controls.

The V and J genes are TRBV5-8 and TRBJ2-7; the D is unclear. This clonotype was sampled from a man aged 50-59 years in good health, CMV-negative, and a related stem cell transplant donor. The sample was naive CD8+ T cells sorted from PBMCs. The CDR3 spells CASSHNLPGYEQYF. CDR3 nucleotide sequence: TGTGCCAGCAGCCATAATCTCCCCGGCTACGAGCAGTACTTC.